The 4 T cell receptor beta chains below all came from one sample that was sequenced in a study of HIV-infected patients and healthy controls. TCRdb recomputed calls from the 5' RACE reads with MiXCR, one row per CDR3 protein. Of around 64,000 distinct CDR3 sequences detected, about 15% appear once; the ten largest clones hold less than 6%. Sequenced sample: CD4+ T cells from blood. All receptors derive from a human donor in good health.

This clonotype occurred a few times. The chain combines TRBV7-2 with TRBJ2-1; TRBD2 is a possible D gene (5 bases). Trimming removed 1 base at V and 0 bases at J, with 13 bases between. Germline CDR1 SGHTA, CDR2 FQGNSA. The CDR3 runs to 17 residues. CDR3 sequence (DNA): TGTGCCAGCAGCTTAGTGCTTGGACTGAGCTCCTACAATGAGCAGTTCTTC. This gives the protein CASSLVLGLSSYNEQFF.

This clonotype was observed many times. The chain combines TRBV7-2 with TRBJ1-1, with D unclear. Germline V gene lookup returns CDR1 SGHTA and CDR2 FQGNSA. The CDR3 has 14 amino acids. Trimming removed 2 bases at V and 2 bases at J, with 9 bases between. This CDR3 is CASSLFIDNTEAFF. The DNA of the CDR3 is TGTGCCAGCAGCTTATTTATCGACAACACTGAAGCTTTCTTT.

The V call is TRBV7-6, the J call TRBJ1-2, with 7 bases fitting TRBD1. This CDR3 has 13 amino acids. Germline-derived CDR1 and CDR2 are SGHVS and FNYEAQ. Trimming took 5 bases from V and 6 from J; bases not matched to a gene: 6. The CDR3 loop is CASSLRQGHGYTF. In DNA form, the CDR3 reads TGTGCCAGCAGCCTACGACAGGGCCATGGCTACACCTTC.

This sequence joins TRBV20-1 and TRBJ2-7; D may be TRBD1 (5 bases). Germline V gene sequence: CDR1 DFQATT, CDR2 SNEGSKA (reference sequence). The CDR3 spans 15 residues. V was pared by 6 bases and J by 1 base, with 19 bases between. CDR3 in amino acids: CSAIDVRAGSYEQYF. CDR3 nucleotides: TGCAGTGCCATAGATGTCCGGGCAGGGTCCTACGAGCAGTACTTC.